In its sample, the clone carrying this T cell receptor (beta chain) was seen a few times. Its cognate antigen is unknown. The authors made TCR beta libraries by quantitative 5'-RACE with molecular barcodes. MiXCR, applied by TCRdb to the 5' RACE reads, yields one record per CDR3 protein. The sample lists roughly 700,000 distinct CDR3 sequences, 19% seen once, with about 19% in the top ten. V was clipped by 5 bases and J by 6 bases, with 22 bases between them. The germline V gene has CDR1 MDHEN and CDR2 SYDVKM. The CDR3 runs to 16 residues. This sample was taken from a study of CD8 T cells in ankylosing spondylitis. Study results and limitations: The authors found the disease-linked clones to be CD8+ and relatively rare in peripheral blood. Enrichment of disease-linked clones was reportedly significant in matched ankylosing spondylitis synovial fluid. A TCR beta motif made of about 8 highly homologous variants seemed typical of ankylosing spondylitis blood. Earlier literature documents some of the motif variants in reactive arthritis synovial fluid and blood.

The TCR was taken from a male donor with ankylosing spondylitis. Material for sequencing was blood, either unsorted or a sorted T cell fraction (not recorded which). The V gene is TRBV28, the J gene TRBJ1-2; a weak D match, TRBD1 (5 bases). The CDR3 protein is CASSPPGEGLSDGYTF. CDR3 nucleotide sequence: TGTGCCAGCAGTCCCCCGGGGGAAGGACTTTCTGATGGCTACACCTTC.